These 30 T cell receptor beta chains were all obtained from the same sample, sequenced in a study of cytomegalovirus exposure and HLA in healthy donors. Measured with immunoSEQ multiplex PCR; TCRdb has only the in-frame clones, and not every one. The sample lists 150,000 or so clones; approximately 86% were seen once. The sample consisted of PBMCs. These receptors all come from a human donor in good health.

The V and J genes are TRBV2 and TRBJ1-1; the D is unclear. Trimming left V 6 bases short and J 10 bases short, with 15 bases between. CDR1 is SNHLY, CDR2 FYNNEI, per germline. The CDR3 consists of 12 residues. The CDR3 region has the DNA TGTGCCAGCAGCCCCGACGGAGGGCGAGCTTTCTTT. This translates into CASSPDGGRAFF.

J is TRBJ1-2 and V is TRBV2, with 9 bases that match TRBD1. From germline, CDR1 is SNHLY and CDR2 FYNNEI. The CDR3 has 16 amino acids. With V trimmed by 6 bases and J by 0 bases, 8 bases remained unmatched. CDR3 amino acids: CASRPGQGLTNYGYTF. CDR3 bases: TGTGCCAGCAGACCGGGACAGGGACTCACTAACTATGGCTACACCTTC.

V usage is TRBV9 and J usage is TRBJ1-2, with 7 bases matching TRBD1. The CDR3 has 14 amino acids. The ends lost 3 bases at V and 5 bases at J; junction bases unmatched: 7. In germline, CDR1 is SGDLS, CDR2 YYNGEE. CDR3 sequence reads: CASSASGTAYGYTF. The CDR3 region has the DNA TGTGCCAGCAGCGCCTCCGGGACAGCATATGGCTACACCTTC. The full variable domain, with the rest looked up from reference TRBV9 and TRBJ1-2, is DSGVTQTPKHLITATGQRVTLRCSPRSGDLSVYWYQQSLDQGLQFLIQYYNGEERAKGNILERFSAQQFPDLHSELNLSSLELGDSALYFCASSASGTAYGYTFGSGTRLTVV.

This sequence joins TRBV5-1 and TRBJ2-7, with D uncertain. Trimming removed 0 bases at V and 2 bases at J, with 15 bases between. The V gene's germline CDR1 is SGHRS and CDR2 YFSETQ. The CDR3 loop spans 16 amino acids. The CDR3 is CASSLVPARFAYEQYF. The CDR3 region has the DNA TGCGCCAGCAGCTTGGTACCTGCTAGGTTCGCCTACGAGCAGTACTTC.

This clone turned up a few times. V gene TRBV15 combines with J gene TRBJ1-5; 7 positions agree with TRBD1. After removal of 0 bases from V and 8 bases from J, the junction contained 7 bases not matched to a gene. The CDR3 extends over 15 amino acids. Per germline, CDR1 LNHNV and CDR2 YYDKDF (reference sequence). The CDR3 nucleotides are TGTGCCACCAGCAGAGAACAGGGGAAGGGGAAGCCCCAGCATTTT. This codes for CATSREQGKGKPQHF.

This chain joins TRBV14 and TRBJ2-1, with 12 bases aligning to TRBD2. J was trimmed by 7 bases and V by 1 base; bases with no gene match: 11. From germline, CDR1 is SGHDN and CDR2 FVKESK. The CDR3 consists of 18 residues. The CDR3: CASSQARLAGGSVNEQFF. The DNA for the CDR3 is TGTGCCAGCAGCCAAGCTCGGCTAGCGGGAGGGTCGGTAAATGAGCAGTTCTTC.

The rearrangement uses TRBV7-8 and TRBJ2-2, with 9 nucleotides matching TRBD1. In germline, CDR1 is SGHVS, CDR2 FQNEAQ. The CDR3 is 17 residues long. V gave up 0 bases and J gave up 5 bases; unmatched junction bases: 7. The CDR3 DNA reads TGTGCCAGCAGCTTAGCCCGGGGACAGGGTCTGACCGGGGAGCTGTTTTTT. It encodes CASSLARGQGLTGELFF.

This chain's CDR3 is CASSHNPTGARTGELFF. CDR3 in DNA: TGTGCCAGCAGCCACAACCCGACAGGGGCCAGGACCGGGGAGCTGTTTTTT. This rearrangement joins TRBV5-4 to TRBJ2-2; 8 bases match TRBD1. Germline CDR1 reads SGHNT; CDR2 reads YYREEE (reference sequence). The CDR3 length is 17 residues. V trimming: 4 bases; J trimming: 5 bases; junction bases outside the gene matches: 13.

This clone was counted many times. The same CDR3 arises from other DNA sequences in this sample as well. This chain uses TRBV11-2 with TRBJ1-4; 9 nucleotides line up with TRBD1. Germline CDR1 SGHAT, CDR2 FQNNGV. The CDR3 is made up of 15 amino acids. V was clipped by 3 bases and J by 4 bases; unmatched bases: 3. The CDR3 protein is CASSLGDRDNEKLFF. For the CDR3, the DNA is TGTGCCAGCAGCTTGGGGGACAGGGATAATGAAAAACTGTTTTTT.

DNA for the CDR3: TGTGCCAGCAGTGGAGAGGGCAGGTCCTATGGCTACACCTTC. Translated: CASSGEGRSYGYTF. The chain recombines TRBV25-1 with TRBJ1-2, with D uncertain. V lost 4 bases, J lost 4 bases, and 13 bases lay in between. The CDR3 has 14 amino acids. Germline V gene sequence: CDR1 MGHDK, CDR2 SYGVNS.

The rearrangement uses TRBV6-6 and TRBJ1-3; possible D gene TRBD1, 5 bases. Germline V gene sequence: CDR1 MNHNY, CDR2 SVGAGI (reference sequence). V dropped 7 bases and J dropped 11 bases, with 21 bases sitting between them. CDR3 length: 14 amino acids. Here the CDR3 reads CASTNAGTLAPIYF. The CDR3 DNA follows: TGTGCCAGCACCAACGCGGGGACCTTGGCGCCCATATATTTT.

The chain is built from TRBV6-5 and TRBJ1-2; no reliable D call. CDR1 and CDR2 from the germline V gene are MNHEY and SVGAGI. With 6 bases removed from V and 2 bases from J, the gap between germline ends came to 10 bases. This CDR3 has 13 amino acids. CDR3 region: CASSSTQNYGYTF. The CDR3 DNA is TGTGCCAGCAGCTCGACACAAAACTATGGCTACACCTTC.

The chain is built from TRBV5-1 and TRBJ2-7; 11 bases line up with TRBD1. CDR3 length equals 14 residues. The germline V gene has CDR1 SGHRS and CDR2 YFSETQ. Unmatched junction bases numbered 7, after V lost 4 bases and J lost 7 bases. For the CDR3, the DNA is TGCGCCAGCAGCATCCGGGACAGGGGGTTTGAGCAGTACTTC. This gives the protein CASSIRDRGFEQYF. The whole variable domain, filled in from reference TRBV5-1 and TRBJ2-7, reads KAGVTQTPRYLIKTRGQQVTLSCSPISGHRSVSWYQQTPGQGLQFLFEYFSETQRNKGNFPGRFSGRQFSNSRSEMNVSTLELGDSALYLCASSIRDRGFEQYFGPGTRLTVT.

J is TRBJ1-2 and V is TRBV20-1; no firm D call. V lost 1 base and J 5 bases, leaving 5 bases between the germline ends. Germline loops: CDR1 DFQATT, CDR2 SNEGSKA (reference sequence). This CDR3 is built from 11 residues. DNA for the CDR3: TGCAGTGCTAGAGGAACTTATGGCTACACCTTC. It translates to CSARGTYGYTF.

CDR3 in amino acids: CASSLTGLYQETQYF. In DNA, the CDR3 is TGTGCCAGCAGCTTAACGGGACTGTACCAAGAGACCCAGTACTTC. This chain connects TRBV7-3 to TRBJ2-5; perhaps TRBD2 as D (6 bases). V lost 0 bases and J lost 0, with 8 bases in between. The germline V gene encodes CDR1 SGHTA and CDR2 FQGTGA. This CDR3 has 15 amino acids.

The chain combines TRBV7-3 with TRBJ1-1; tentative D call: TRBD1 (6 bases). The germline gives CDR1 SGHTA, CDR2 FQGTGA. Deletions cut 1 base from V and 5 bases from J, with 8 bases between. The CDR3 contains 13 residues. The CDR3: CASSLNTGTEAFF. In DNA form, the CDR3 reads TGTGCCAGCAGCTTAAACACAGGGACTGAAGCTTTCTTT.

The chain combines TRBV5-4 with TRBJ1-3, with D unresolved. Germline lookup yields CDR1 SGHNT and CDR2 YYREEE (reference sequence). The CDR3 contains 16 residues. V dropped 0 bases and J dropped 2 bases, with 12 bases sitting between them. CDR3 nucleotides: TGTGCCAGCAGCTTGGGGAGGGTTGGTACTGGAAACACCATATATTTT. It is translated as CASSLGRVGTGNTIYF.

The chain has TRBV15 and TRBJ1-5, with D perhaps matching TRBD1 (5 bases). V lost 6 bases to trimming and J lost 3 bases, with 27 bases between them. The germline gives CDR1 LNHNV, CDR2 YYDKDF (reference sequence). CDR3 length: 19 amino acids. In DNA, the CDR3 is TGTGCCACCAGTGGGGAGGTGTTGGCAGGGACTTATTTCAATCAGCCCCAGCATTTT. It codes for CATSGEVLAGTYFNQPQHF.

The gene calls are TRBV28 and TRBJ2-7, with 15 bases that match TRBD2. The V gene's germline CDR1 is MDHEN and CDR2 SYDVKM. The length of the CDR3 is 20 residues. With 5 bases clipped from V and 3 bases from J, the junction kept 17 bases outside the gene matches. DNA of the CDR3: TGTGCCAGCAGTCCGGGACTAGCGGGAGGCAGTATAGGAATTAGCTACGAGCAGTACTTC. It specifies CASSPGLAGGSIGISYEQYF.

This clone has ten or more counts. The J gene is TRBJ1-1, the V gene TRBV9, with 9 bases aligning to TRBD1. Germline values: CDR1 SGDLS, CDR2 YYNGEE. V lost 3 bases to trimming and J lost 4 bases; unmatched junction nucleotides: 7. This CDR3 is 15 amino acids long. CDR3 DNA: TGTGCCAGCAGCGGAACAGGGGGCTTGACCACTGAAGCTTTCTTT. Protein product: CASSGTGGLTTEAFF.

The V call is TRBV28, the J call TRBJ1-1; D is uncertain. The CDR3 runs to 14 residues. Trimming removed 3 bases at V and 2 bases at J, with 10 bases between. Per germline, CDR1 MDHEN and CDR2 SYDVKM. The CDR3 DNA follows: TGTGCCAGCAGTTTCCTCCAGTTTAACACTGAAGCTTTCTTT. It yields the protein CASSFLQFNTEAFF.

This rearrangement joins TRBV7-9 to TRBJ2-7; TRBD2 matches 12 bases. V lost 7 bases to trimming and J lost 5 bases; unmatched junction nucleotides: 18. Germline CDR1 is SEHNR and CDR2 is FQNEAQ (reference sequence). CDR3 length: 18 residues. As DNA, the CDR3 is TGTGCCAGCACGAAGAGACGGACTAGCGGGATGCCCGACGACGAGCAGTACTTC. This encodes CASTKRRTSGMPDDEQYF.

The CDR3 region has the DNA TGTGCCAGCAGCTTAGCAGGGGTTGCCATCAATCAGCCCCAGCATTTT. It is translated as CASSLAGVAINQPQHF. V gene TRBV7-2 combines with J gene TRBJ1-5; D may be TRBD1 (5 bases). The CDR3 is 16 amino acids. Germline values: CDR1 SGHTA, CDR2 FQGNSA. The V and J ends lost 0 bases and 3 bases respectively, with 12 bases between them. Full variable domain (remainder filled in from reference TRBV7-2 and TRBJ1-5): GAGVSQSPSNKVTEKGKDVELRCDPISGHTALYWYRQSLGQGLEFLIYFQGNSAPDKSGLPSDRFSAERTGGSVSTLTIQRTQQEDSAVYLCASSLAGVAINQPQHFGDGTRLSIL.

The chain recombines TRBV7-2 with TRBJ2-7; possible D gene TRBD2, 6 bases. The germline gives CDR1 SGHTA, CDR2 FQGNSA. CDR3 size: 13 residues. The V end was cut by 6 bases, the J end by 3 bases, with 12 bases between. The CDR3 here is CASSYTSFYEQYF. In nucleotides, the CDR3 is TGTGCCAGCAGTTACACTAGCTTCTACGAGCAGTACTTC.

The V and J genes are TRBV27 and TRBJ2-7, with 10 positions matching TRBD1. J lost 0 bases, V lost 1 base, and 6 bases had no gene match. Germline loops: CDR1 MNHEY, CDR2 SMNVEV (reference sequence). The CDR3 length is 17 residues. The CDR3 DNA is TGTGCCAGCAGTTTATTCGGGACAGGGGAGCCCTCCTACGAGCAGTACTTC. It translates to CASSLFGTGEPSYEQYF.

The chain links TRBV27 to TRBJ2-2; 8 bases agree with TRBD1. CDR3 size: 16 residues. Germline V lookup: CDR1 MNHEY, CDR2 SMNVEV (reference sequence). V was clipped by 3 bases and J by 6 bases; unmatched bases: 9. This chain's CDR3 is CASSFRADRAAGELFF. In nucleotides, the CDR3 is TGTGCCAGCAGTTTTCGTGCGGACAGGGCGGCCGGGGAGCTGTTTTTT.

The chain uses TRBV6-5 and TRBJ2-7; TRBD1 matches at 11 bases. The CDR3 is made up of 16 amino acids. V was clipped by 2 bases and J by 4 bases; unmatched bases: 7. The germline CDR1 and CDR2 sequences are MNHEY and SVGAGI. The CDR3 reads CASSYGVGTGGYEQYF. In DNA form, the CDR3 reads TGTGCCAGCAGTTACGGAGTCGGGACAGGGGGGTACGAGCAGTACTTC.

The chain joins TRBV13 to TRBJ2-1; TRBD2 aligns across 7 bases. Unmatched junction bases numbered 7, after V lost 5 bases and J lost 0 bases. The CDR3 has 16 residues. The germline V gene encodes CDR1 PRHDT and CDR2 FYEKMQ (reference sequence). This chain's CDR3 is CASSQNRGGSYNEQFF. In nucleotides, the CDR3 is TGTGCCAGCAGCCAGAACCGCGGGGGCTCCTACAATGAGCAGTTCTTC.

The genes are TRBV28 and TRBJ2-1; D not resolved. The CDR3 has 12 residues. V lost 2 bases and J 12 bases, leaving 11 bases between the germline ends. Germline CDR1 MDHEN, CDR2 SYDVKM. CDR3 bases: TGTGCCAGCAGTTTAGCCCCTACCGGGCAGTTCTTC. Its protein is CASSLAPTGQFF.

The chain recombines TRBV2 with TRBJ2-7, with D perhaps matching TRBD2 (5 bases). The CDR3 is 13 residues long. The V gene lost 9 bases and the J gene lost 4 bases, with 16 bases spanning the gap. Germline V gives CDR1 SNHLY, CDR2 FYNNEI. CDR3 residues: CASKGNGVYEQYF. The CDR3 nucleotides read TGTGCCAGTAAGGGTAACGGGGTTTACGAGCAGTACTTC.